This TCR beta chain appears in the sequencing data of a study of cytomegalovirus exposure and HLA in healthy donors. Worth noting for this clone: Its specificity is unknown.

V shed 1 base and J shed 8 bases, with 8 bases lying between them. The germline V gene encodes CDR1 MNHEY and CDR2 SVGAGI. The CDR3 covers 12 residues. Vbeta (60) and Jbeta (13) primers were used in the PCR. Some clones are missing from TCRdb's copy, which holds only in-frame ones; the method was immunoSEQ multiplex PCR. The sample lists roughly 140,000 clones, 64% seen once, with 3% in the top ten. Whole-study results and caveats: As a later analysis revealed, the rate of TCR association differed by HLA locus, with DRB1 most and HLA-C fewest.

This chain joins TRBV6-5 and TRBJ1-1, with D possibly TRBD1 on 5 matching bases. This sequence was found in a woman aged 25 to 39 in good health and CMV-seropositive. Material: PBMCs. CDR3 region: CASSYYGGEAFF. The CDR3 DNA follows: TGTGCCAGCAGTTACTACGGGGGAGAAGCTTTCTTT.